The 24 T cell receptor beta chains in this list originate from one sample, sequenced in a study of blood T cells in healthy people across ages. With a J-beta primer mix and a sample-barcoded 5' primer, a second PCR ran about 6 to 11 cycles. TCRdb re-derived calls from the 5' RACE reads in MiXCR, one entry per CDR3 protein. The table includes about 810,000 distinct CDR3 sequences, about 37% detected once. The sample consisted of blood. The receptors were gathered from a man aged 18 to 30 in good health.

This chain connects TRBV6-5 to TRBJ2-5; either TRBD1 or TRBD2 may supply D (5 bases each). The J call may be wrong; the DNA end is better matched by TRBJ2-7. CDR3 length: 16 amino acids. Germline CDR1 reads MNHEY; CDR2 reads SVGAGI. CDR3 sequence reads: CASSPRGARSSYEQYF. In DNA form, the CDR3 reads TGTGCCAGCAGTCCCAGAGGGGCCCGTAGCTCCTACGAGCAGTACTTC.

The chain employs TRBV5-6 and TRBJ2-4, with a weak D call TRBD2 (5 bases). The J call is in doubt because the DNA end fits TRBJ2-7 better. This CDR3 has 15 residues. CDR1 and CDR2 from the germline V gene are SGHDT and YYEEEE. The DNA for the CDR3 is TGTGCCAGCAGCGAGGGCCGCCGATTGGGCTACGAGCAGTACTTC. Encoded protein: CASSEGRRLGYEQYF.

The chain combines TRBV7-3 with TRBJ2-7; 9 nucleotides agree with TRBD1. The CDR3 contains 15 residues. Germline CDR1 reads SGHTA; CDR2 reads FQGTGA. Unmatched junction bases numbered 11, after V lost 4 bases and J lost 7 bases. As DNA, the CDR3 is TGTGCCAGCAGCTGGGACAGGGCCTCCTACAATGAGCAGTACTTC. Translated, it gives CASSWDRASYNEQYF. The full variable domain, with the rest looked up from reference TRBV7-3 and TRBJ2-7, is GAGVSQTPSNKVTEKGKYVELRCDPISGHTALYWYRQSLGQGPEFLIYFQGTGAADDSGLPNDRFFAVRPEGSVSTLKIQRTERGDSAVYLCASSWDRASYNEQYFGPGTRLTVT.

The V call is TRBV20-1, the J call TRBJ1-2; no firm D call. The V gene's germline CDR1 is DFQATT and CDR2 SNEGSKA (reference sequence). The CDR3 is made up of 15 amino acids. V dropped 1 base and J dropped 3 bases, with 15 bases sitting between them. CDR3 nucleotide sequence: TGCAGTGCTAGAGCTAGACGGTTCAAGGACTATGGCTACACCTTC. Its protein product is CSARARRFKDYGYTF.

Ten or more counts support this clonotype. This rearrangement joins TRBV7-2 to TRBJ2-3; 10 bases fit TRBD2. CDR1 is SGHTA and CDR2 is FQGNSA in the germline V gene. The J segment lost 4 bases and the V segment lost 5 bases, leaving 9 bases of the junction unmatched. CDR3 size: 16 residues. The CDR3 bases are TGTGCCAGCAGCCCACAGCGGGGGGGCGTGTCAGATACGCAGTATTTT. It codes for CASSPQRGGVSDTQYF. Drawing the rest from reference TRBV7-2 and TRBJ2-3, the complete variable domain is GAGVSQSPSNKVTEKGKDVELRCDPISGHTALYWYRQSLGQGLEFLIYFQGNSAPDKSGLPSDRFSAERTGGSVSTLTIQRTQQEDSAVYLCASSPQRGGVSDTQYFGPGTRLTVL.

The chain has TRBV12-3 or TRBV12-4 and TRBJ1-2; D remains unclear. Trimming cost V 6 bases and J 4 bases, with 12 bases left between them. This CDR3 has 13 residues. CDR3 DNA: TGTGCCAGCAGCCACACGAACTTCTATGGCTACACCTTC. Translating gives CASSHTNFYGYTF.

The rearrangement links TRBV13 to TRBJ2-3; D may be TRBD1 or TRBD2 (6 bases each). CDR1 and CDR2 (germline): PRHDT, FYEKMQ (reference sequence). CDR3 length: 16 amino acids. Trimming removed 2 bases at V and 2 bases at J, with 14 bases between. CDR3 protein: CASSLSEGGDTDTQYF. The CDR3 DNA is TGTGCCAGCAGCTTATCTGAGGGGGGCGACACAGATACGCAGTATTTT.

There are a few counts of this clonotype. CDR3 coding DNA: TGTGCCAGCAGCTTACCGGGACTAGGTGACAATGAGCAGTTCTTC. It is translated as CASSLPGLGDNEQFF. J is TRBJ2-1 and V is TRBV7-2, with 8 bases that match TRBD2. Germline V CDR1 and CDR2: SGHTA, FQGNSA. Losses at the gene ends were 2 bases for V and 5 bases for J; bases not matched to a gene: 5. CDR3 length: 15 amino acids.

Remarks on this clonotype: Since the CDR3 does not end with the conserved phenylalanine or tryptophan, this likely comes from a read error. The rearrangement uses TRBV7-2 and TRBJ2-3, with 12 nucleotides matching TRBD2. Germline V gene lookup returns CDR1 SGHTA and CDR2 FQGNSA. This CDR3 contains 17 residues. The junction had 6 bases not matched to a gene; V was cut back by 3 bases and J by 2 bases. The CDR3 sequence is CASSFVLAGGHTDTQYV. CDR3 in DNA: TGTGCCAGCAGCTTTGTTCTAGCGGGGGGGCACACAGATACGCAGTATGTT.

This clonotype was detected a few times. This may be a read error, as it is one base from a much larger clone. V usage is TRBV4-1 and J usage is TRBJ1-6; D is ambiguous. In germline, CDR1 is MGHRA, CDR2 YSYEKL. The CDR3 is 14 amino acids. CDR3 sequence reads: CASSQEPSTSPPHF. CDR3 coding DNA: TGCGCCAGCAGCCAAGAACCCAGCACTTCACCCCCCCACTTT.

CDR3: CASSLLQGFANTGELFF. The CDR3 DNA is TGCGCCAGCAGCTTGCTACAGGGGTTCGCGAACACCGGGGAGCTGTTTTTT. The chain has TRBV5-1 and TRBJ2-2, with TRBD1 identical over 7 bases. This CDR3 is built from 17 residues. Germline CDR1 SGHRS, CDR2 YFSETQ. The junction had 6 bases not matched to a gene; V was cut back by 1 base and J by 0 bases.

V and J are TRBV25-1 and TRBJ1-5; perhaps TRBD1 as D (6 bases). Germline V lookup: CDR1 MGHDK, CDR2 SYGVNS. CDR3 length equals 14 residues. The V end lost 2 bases, the J end lost 5 bases, and 10 bases lay between the germline ends. The CDR3 nucleotides are TGTGCCAGCAGTGAACCGGGGGCCGATCAGCCCCAGCATTTT. Its translation is CASSEPGADQPQHF.

This clonotype was recorded a few times. A single base separates this from a much larger clone, so it may be a read error. The chain combines TRBV10-3 with TRBJ2-5; D not certain. V was shortened by 5 bases and J by 11 bases, with 12 bases between the two germline ends. This CDR3 contains 11 residues. Germline V CDR1 and CDR2: ENHRY, SYGVKD. This CDR3 reads CAISQGPEQYF. CDR3 DNA: TGTGCCATCAGTCAAGGGCCGGAGCAGTACTTC.

The CDR3 DNA is TGCAGTGCCCCCGGGCCCCGAAGCACAGATACGCAGTATTTT. As protein: CSAPGPRSTDTQYF. The V gene is TRBV20-1, the J gene TRBJ2-3, with D uncertain. Trimming cost V 6 bases and J 0 bases, with 13 bases left between them. CDR3 length equals 14 residues. In germline, CDR1 is DFQATT, CDR2 SNEGSKA (reference sequence).

In this sample, this clonotype turned up a few times. The genes are TRBV14 and TRBJ2-3, with 7 bases that match TRBD1. The trim removed 4 bases at V and 5 bases at J, leaving 6 bases unmatched. The germline CDR1 and CDR2 sequences are SGHDN and FVKESK. The CDR3 contains 14 residues. The CDR3 DNA is TGTGCCAGCAGCCCGACAGGGATCGGAGATACGCAGTATTTT. Protein product: CASSPTGIGDTQYF.

The chain is built from TRBV6-2 or TRBV6-3 and TRBJ2-1; D is tentatively TRBD1 or TRBD2 (5 bases each). The V gene lost 7 bases and the J gene lost 10 bases, with 23 bases spanning the gap. The CDR3 covers 15 residues. The V gene's germline CDR1 is MNHEY and CDR2 SVGEGT. The CDR3 nucleotides read TGTGCCAGCACCAAGGACCGGGGCGGGTTGGTCGAGCAGTTCTTC. Amino acids: CASTKDRGGLVEQFF.

This chain uses TRBV20-1 with TRBJ2-2; D may be TRBD1 (5 bases). This CDR3 has 16 amino acids. V was cut by 0 bases and J by 1 base, with 12 bases left in between. The germline CDR1 and CDR2 sequences are DFQATT and SNEGSKA (reference sequence). CDR3: CSARDPRQGNTGELFF. CDR3 nucleotides: TGCAGTGCTAGAGATCCCCGCCAGGGGAACACCGGGGAGCTGTTTTTT.

The rearrangement joins TRBV7-2 to TRBJ2-5; TRBD1 matches 7 bases. This CDR3 region has 14 residues. V was clipped by 3 bases and J by 3 bases; unmatched bases: 4. Germline V gene sequence: CDR1 SGHTA, CDR2 FQGNSA. The CDR3 DNA is TGTGCCAGCAGCTTCGGGGACAGAAAAGAGACCCAGTACTTC. Protein sequence: CASSFGDRKETQYF. The full variable domain, its missing parts supplied by reference TRBV7-2 and TRBJ2-5, is GAGVSQSPSNKVTEKGKDVELRCDPISGHTALYWYRQSLGQGLEFLIYFQGNSAPDKSGLPSDRFSAERTGGSVSTLTIQRTQQEDSAVYLCASSFGDRKETQYFGPGTRLLVL.

This clonotype was recorded at least ten times. The rearrangement joins TRBV9 to TRBJ2-1, with D tentatively TRBD1 (6 bases). Germline values: CDR1 SGDLS, CDR2 YYNGEE. CDR3 size: 12 residues. The ends were cut back, 4 bases at V and 8 bases at J, with 10 bases in the middle. The DNA of the CDR3 is TGTGCCAGCAGCCCTGGGGGCTATGAGCAGTTCTTC. Its protein product is CASSPGGYEQFF.

Note on this clonotype: One end of the junction is discordant with germline, which a read error may explain. This sequence joins TRBV7-2 and TRBJ1-2, with D tentatively TRBD1 (5 bases). This CDR3 is built from 13 residues. CDR1 is SGHTA and CDR2 is FQGNSA in the germline V gene. This CDR3 reads CASSPQGDSGCTF. Here the CDR3 DNA reads TGTGCCAGCAGCCCCCAGGGTGATTCCGGCTGCACCTTC.

Worth noting for this clonotype: This may arise from a read error, as a much more abundant clone is one base away. The chain recombines TRBV12-3 or TRBV12-4 with TRBJ2-3; 8 bases align to TRBD2. After removal of 6 bases from V and 2 bases from J, the junction contained 4 bases not matched to a gene. This CDR3 has 14 residues. CDR3 amino acids: CASSQTSATDTQYF. CDR3 DNA sequence: TGTGCCAGCAGCCAGACTAGCGCCACAGATACGCAGTATTTT.

With respect to this clonotype: A read error may account for a junction end that differs from germline. This chain connects TRBV18 to TRBJ1-4; 7 bases match TRBD1. CDR1 is KGHSH and CDR2 is LQKENI in the germline V gene. The CDR3 runs 15 residues. CDR3 protein: CASSPRDSANEKLFF. CDR3 nucleotides: TGTGCCAGCTCACCTAGGGACAGCGCTAACGAAAAACTGTTTTTT.

This clonotype was observed many times. The V and J genes are TRBV5-1 and TRBJ2-3; no clear D. From germline, CDR1 is SGHRS and CDR2 YFSETQ. The germline V and J ends were trimmed by 0 bases and 4 bases, with 9 bases remaining between them. The CDR3 sequence is 14 residues long. The CDR3 DNA sequence: TGCGCCAGCAGCTTGGCTGGCCTCGCAGATACGCAGTATTTT. Its translation: CASSLAGLADTQYF.

The chain carries TRBV20-1 and TRBJ2-2; 9 bases match TRBD1. Germline-derived CDR1 and CDR2 are DFQATT and SNEGSKA (reference sequence). Unmatched junction bases numbered 7, after V lost 1 base and J lost 4 bases. There are 16 residues in the CDR3. CDR3 DNA: TGCAGTGCTAGAGGGAAGACAGGGGGTGGCACCGGGGAGCTGTTTTTT. It yields the protein CSARGKTGGGTGELFF.